This entry lists 15 T cell receptor beta chains sequenced from one sample in a study of T cell repertoires in cytomegalovirus infection. TCRdb fed the reads into MiXCR, producing one record per CDR3 protein. This table has 97,000 or so distinct CDR3 sequences, 16% appearing once. Sequenced sample: PBMCs. The receptors here all came from a human donor in good health (CMV status not recorded). Some clones in this sample may be carry-over from other donors' samples.

The chain has TRBV2 and TRBJ2-3; D gene uncertain. The V end was cut by 1 base, the J end by 5 bases, with 16 bases between. The CDR3 covers 16 residues. The germline V gene has CDR1 SNHLY and CDR2 FYNNEI. The CDR3 region has the DNA TGTGCCAGCAGTGAAGACTCACCTCCCACGGTAGATACGCAGTATTTT. Amino acids: CASSEDSPPTVDTQYF.

This clonotype was counted ten times or more. This chain uses TRBV7-2 with TRBJ2-1; D unresolved. The germline V and J ends were trimmed by 3 bases and 8 bases, with 8 bases remaining between them. This CDR3 has 12 amino acids. Germline V gene sequence: CDR1 SGHTA, CDR2 FQGNSA. CDR3 coding DNA: TGTGCCAGCAGCTTCAGCGTTGATGAGCAGTTCTTC. As protein: CASSFSVDEQFF.

The chain uses TRBV5-8 and TRBJ1-5; 7 nucleotides line up with TRBD1. The CDR3 has 15 amino acids. From germline, CDR1 is SGHTS and CDR2 YDEGEE. V gave up 3 bases and J gave up 6 bases; unmatched junction bases: 9. Here the CDR3 reads CASSSTGQYSQPQHF. DNA for the CDR3: TGTGCCAGCAGCTCCACGGGACAGTATAGTCAGCCCCAGCATTTT.

Note on this clonotype: Being one base from a much bigger clone, this may be a read error. The chain uses TRBV7-2 and TRBJ2-3, with TRBD1 identical over 9 bases. Unmatched junction bases numbered 9, after V lost 8 bases and J lost 6 bases. The CDR3 is 14 residues long. Germline V gene data show CDR1 as SGHTA and CDR2 as FQGNSA. The CDR3 protein is CASSPDRGGDTQYF. The DNA for the CDR3 is TGTGCCAGCTCCCCGGACAGGGGAGGGGATACGCAGTATTTT.

This clonotype was detected many times. This sequence joins TRBV12-3 or TRBV12-4 and TRBJ1-5; possibly TRBD1 for D (6 bases). The length of the CDR3 is 13 residues. V lost 7 bases and J 7 bases, leaving 14 bases between the germline ends. The CDR3 DNA is TGTGCCAGCACCCGGGGGGGGGGCCAGCCCCAGCATTTT. It specifies CASTRGGGQPQHF.

This chain links TRBV20-1 with TRBJ1-5, with 8 positions matching TRBD1. Germline V lookup: CDR1 DFQATT, CDR2 SNEGSKA (reference sequence). J gave up 7 bases and V 3 bases, and 2 bases lay outside the gene matches. CDR3 size: 12 residues. The CDR3 bases are TGCAGTGCTAGTGACAGGGGACAGCCCCAGCATTTT. Residues: CSASDRGQPQHF.

This clonotype has a count of ten or more. The chain joins TRBV7-3 to TRBJ2-5; D gene uncertain. This CDR3 has 15 amino acids. The germline gives CDR1 SGHTA, CDR2 FQGTGA. Trimming removed 2 bases from V and 3 bases from J, with 13 bases in between. The CDR3 nucleotides read TGTGCCAGCAGCTTAGGCGTTGCAGGAAAAGAGACCCAGTACTTC. It codes for CASSLGVAGKETQYF.

This clonotype was detected many times. The chain couples TRBV7-2 to TRBJ2-2, with D hard to call. The germline V gene has CDR1 SGHTA and CDR2 FQGNSA. The germline V and J ends were trimmed by 2 bases and 5 bases, with 12 bases remaining between them. The CDR3 extends over 15 amino acids. The CDR3 spells CASSLSWYPTGELFF. CDR3 coding DNA: TGTGCCAGCAGCTTAAGTTGGTACCCAACCGGGGAGCTGTTTTTT.

This clonotype was counted many times. The chain links TRBV7-2 to TRBJ1-4; D not certain. CDR1 is SGHTA and CDR2 is FQGNSA in the germline V gene. This CDR3 has 14 residues. V was cut by 3 bases and J by 4 bases, with 9 bases left in between. For the CDR3, the DNA is TGTGCCAGCAGCTTCCGGGCCGGTAATGAAAAACTGTTTTTT. This encodes CASSFRAGNEKLFF. Full variable domain (remainder filled in from reference TRBV7-2 and TRBJ1-4): GAGVSQSPSNKVTEKGKDVELRCDPISGHTALYWYRQSLGQGLEFLIYFQGNSAPDKSGLPSDRFSAERTGGSVSTLTIQRTQQEDSAVYLCASSFRAGNEKLFFGSGTQLSVL.

This clonotype showed up just a few times. The chain combines TRBV6-2 or TRBV6-3 with TRBJ2-3; TRBD1 aligns across 8 bases. The CDR3 extends over 15 amino acids. Germline V lookup: CDR1 MNHEY, CDR2 SVGEGT. With V trimmed by 5 bases and J by 1 base, 5 bases remained unmatched. The CDR3 nucleotides read TGTGCCAGCAGTGACAGGGGAGGAGGCACAGATACGCAGTATTTT. Translating gives CASSDRGGGTDTQYF.

Ten or more counts support this clonotype. The J gene is TRBJ2-3, the V gene TRBV10-3; 12 bases agree with TRBD2. With 0 bases clipped from V and 2 bases from J, the junction kept 9 bases outside the gene matches. Germline CDR1 reads ENHRY; CDR2 reads SYGVKD. The CDR3 has 19 amino acids. In DNA, the CDR3 is TGTGCCATCAGTGAGTCGACTAGCGGGGGCCCTCTTTACACAGATACGCAGTATTTT. The encoded protein is CAISESTSGGPLYTDTQYF.

Turning to this clonotype: A much bigger clone sits one base away, suggesting this may be a read error. This chain joins TRBV7-1 and TRBJ2-2; TRBD1 is a possible D gene (6 bases). TRBV7-1 is an ORF, and what it does is uncertain. This CDR3 has 16 amino acids. CDR3 region: CASSADRPSRTVELFF. CDR3 nucleotides: TGTGCCAGCAGCGCTGACAGGCCTTCGCGGACCGTGGAGCTGTTTTTT.

This clonotype occurred many times. The chain recombines TRBV7-2 with TRBJ2-1; TRBD2 matches at 10 bases. CDR1 SGHTA and CDR2 FQGNSA come from the germline V gene. This CDR3 is built from 19 residues. Trimming at V came to 4 bases and at J to 9 bases, leaving 21 bases not matched to a gene. The CDR3 region is CASSSLWSGGAGMTSEQFF. The DNA of the CDR3 is TGTGCCAGCAGCTCCCTATGGAGCGGGGGGGCCGGAATGACGAGTGAGCAGTTCTTC.

This clonotype was counted at least ten times. This chain connects TRBV12-3 or TRBV12-4 to TRBJ1-2; D possibly corresponds to TRBD1 (5 bases). V shed 7 bases and J shed 8 bases, with 17 bases lying between them. This CDR3 comprises 13 residues. The CDR3 loop is CASTTWGGSGYTF. CDR3 coding DNA: TGTGCCAGCACCACCTGGGGGGGGAGCGGCTACACCTTC.

The genes are TRBV19 and TRBJ2-7, with D perhaps TRBD1 (6 bases). Trimming stripped 6 bases from V and 0 bases from J, with 12 bases between. The germline gives CDR1 LNHDA, CDR2 SQIVND (reference sequence). The CDR3 is 14 residues long. The CDR3 nucleotides are TGTGCCAGTAGCACAACAGGGAACTCCTACGAGCAGTACTTC. Protein product: CASSTTGNSYEQYF.